Listed below are T cell receptor beta chains from one sample, sequenced in a study of cytomegalovirus exposure and HLA in healthy donors. This table comes from immunoSEQ multiplex PCR, and its TCRdb copy is limited to in-frame clones, with some not included. The table records around 87,000 clones, roughly 80% of them present only once. Sequencing used PBMCs. These receptors originate from a girl aged 2 to 9 in good health and CMV-seropositive. The CDR3 runs from the conserved cysteine through the conserved F or W. The D gene is left open where the match is weak. Clone sizes are given selectively: once, few, many, or a class where the clone is expanded.

j_call v_call clone_size d_call cdr3_nt cdr3_aa
TRBJ1-1 TRBV4-1 . . TGCGCCAGCAGCCAAGATCAGACATTCACTGAAGCTTTCTTT CASSQDQTFTEAFF
TRBJ2-1 TRBV29-1 . . TGCAGCGTTGAAGGGTCGGGAGAGCAGTTCTTC CSVEGSGEQFF
TRBJ1-1 TRBV28 . . TGTGCCAGCAGTTTAGAGGGGGACCTGAACACTGAAGCTTTCTTT CASSLEGDLNTEAFF
TRBJ2-2 TRBV6-5 . TRBD2 TGTGCCAGCAGATTAGCGGGAAAAGCCGGGGAGCTGTTTTTT CASRLAGKAGELFF
TRBJ2-2 TRBV7-6 . TRBD2 TGTGCCAGCAGCCCATTAGCGGGAGGGGACACCGGGGAGCTGTTTTTT CASSPLAGGDTGELFF
TRBJ1-2 TRBV6-5 once TRBD1 TGTGCCAGCATCCTAACAGGGACAGTCGGTGGCTACACCTTC CASILTGTVGGYTF
TRBJ2-1 TRBV7-2 few TRBD2 TGTGCCAGCAGCCAACCGACTAGCAACGGTCCCTACAATGAGCAGTTCTTC CASSQPTSNGPYNEQFF
TRBJ1-2 TRBV30 . TRBD1 TGTGCCGTGCAGCCCGGGACAGAATACTATGGCTACACCTTC CAVQPGTEYYGYTF
TRBJ2-7 TRBV4-3 . . TGCGCCAGCAGCCGCCGGGCTGGCGGGTGGTTCTACGAGCAGTACTTC CASSRRAGGWFYEQYF
TRBJ1-1 TRBV5-1 . TRBD1 TGCGCCAGCACCCGGGACAGTTTGAACACTGAAGCTTTCTTT CASTRDSLNTEAFF
TRBJ2-7 TRBV7-9 . TRBD2 TGTGCCAGCAGCTTTACCACTGGGACTAGCGGGAGGAGGTACGAGCAGTACTTC CASSFTTGTSGRRYEQYF
TRBJ2-1 TRBV6-4 . . TGTGCCAGTCGAAGGGGAAATGAGCAGTTCTTC CASRRGNEQFF
TRBJ2-2 TRBV5-4 . . TGTGCCAGCAGCTCCCCCGTGGGACTGAACACCGGGGAGCTGTTTTTT CASSSPVGLNTGELFF
TRBJ2-1 TRBV30 once TRBD2 TGTGCCTGGAAAGCTAGCGGGAGACATGAGCAGTTCTTC CAWKASGRHEQFF